The next 9 T cell receptor beta chains were all read from a single sample in a study of cytomegalovirus exposure and HLA in healthy donors. Primers included in the PCR were 60 Vbeta and 13 Jbeta primers. Sequencing was performed with immunoSEQ multiplex PCR; in TCRdb, only in-frame clones are kept and a portion is missing. The data show under 150,000 clones, with 65% to 80% seen just once and approximately 1.6% held by the top ten. Sequenced material: PBMCs. The receptors here all came from a woman between 18 and 30 years old in good health and CMV-seronegative.

The genes are TRBV30 and TRBJ2-1, with no clear D. Germline-derived CDR1 and CDR2 are GTSNPN and SVGIG (reference sequence). The CDR3 is 13 amino acids. V was pared by 4 bases and J by 6 bases, with 13 bases between. The DNA of the CDR3 is TGTGCCTGGAACGGAGCCAGCCCCAATGAGCAGTTCTTC. Translated: CAWNGASPNEQFF.

This chain connects TRBV4-2 to TRBJ1-1, with D hard to call. V lost 4 bases to trimming and J lost 1 base, with 7 bases between them. The germline CDR1 and CDR2 sequences are LGHNA and YNFKEQ. CDR3 length: 13 residues. CDR3 nucleotide sequence: TGTGCCAGCAGCCTGCAGGCGAACACTGAAGCTTTCTTT. Translated, it gives CASSLQANTEAFF.

A single count supports this clone. The chain uses TRBV15 and TRBJ2-5; D gene ambiguous. The CDR3 is 15 residues long. Per the germline V gene, CDR1 is LNHNV and CDR2 is YYDKDF (reference sequence). With 0 bases removed from V and 0 bases from J, the gap between germline ends came to 8 bases. CDR3 residues: CATSRELLNQETQYF. The CDR3 bases are TGTGCCACCAGCAGAGAACTTCTAAACCAAGAGACCCAGTACTTC. Complete variable domain (other parts from reference TRBV15 and TRBJ2-5): DAMVIQNPRYQVTQFGKPVTLSCSQTLNHNVMYWYQQKSSQAPKLLFHYYDKDFNNEADTPDNFQSRRPNTSFCFLDIRSPGLGDTAMYLCATSRELLNQETQYFGPGTRLLVL.

The chain carries TRBV6-1 and TRBJ1-4; 7 bases match TRBD1. The CDR3 contains 13 residues. The ends lost 10 bases at V and 7 bases at J; junction bases unmatched: 9. Germline CDR1 is MNHNS and CDR2 is SASEGT. The CDR3 reads CATAQGFAEKLFF. In DNA, the CDR3 is TGTGCCACCGCACAGGGGTTTGCTGAAAAACTGTTTTTT.

The J gene is TRBJ2-1, the V gene TRBV7-2; possible D gene TRBD1, 6 bases. This CDR3 is 16 amino acids long. V was trimmed by 6 bases and J by 8 bases, leaving 23 bases between them. The germline CDR1 and CDR2 sequences are SGHTA and FQGNSA. The CDR3 DNA follows: TGTGCCAGCAGAAGTACCAGGGGACGAGCTATGGATGAGCAGTTCTTC. Encoded protein: CASRSTRGRAMDEQFF.

The table lists this clone with a count of one. In DNA form, the CDR3 reads TGCGCCAGCAGTGAGTCGAGGACAGGGATCCCCTACGAGCAGTACTTC. Its protein is CASSESRTGIPYEQYF. The gene calls are TRBV10-1 and TRBJ2-7; TRBD1 agrees at 8 bases. CDR1 and CDR2 from the germline V gene are WNHNN and SYGVQD (reference sequence). The trim removed 0 bases at V and 2 bases at J, leaving 6 bases unmatched. This CDR3 region has 16 residues.

The V and J genes are TRBV21-1 and TRBJ2-1; no check of the table's D call, TRBD2, against the DNA was made. TRBV21-1 is labeled a pseudogene. This CDR3 comprises 16 residues. CDR3 bases: TGTGCCAGCAGCAAAGTGGGCGGGAGGGATGTCAGTGAGCAGTTCTTC. Residues: CASSKVGGRDVSEQFF.

This rearrangement joins TRBV16 to TRBJ2-7, with a possible D match to TRBD2 (5 bases). The V gene lost 5 bases and the J gene lost 2 bases, with 19 bases spanning the gap. Germline V gives CDR1 KGHSY, CDR2 FQNENV. The CDR3 has 16 residues. The CDR3 bases are TGTGCCAGCAGCAACCCAGTGCGGGCCACTCCCTACGAGCAGTACTTC. Translation gives CASSNPVRATPYEQYF.

The chain is built from TRBV18 and TRBJ2-5, with TRBD2 matching 7 bases. This CDR3 is 18 amino acids long. V lost 0 bases to trimming and J lost 5 bases; unmatched junction nucleotides: 15. Per germline, CDR1 KGHSH and CDR2 LQKENI. CDR3 residues: CASSPPSGLAATGETQYF. DNA for the CDR3: TGTGCCAGCTCACCACCAAGTGGGCTAGCGGCCACTGGGGAGACCCAGTACTTC. Using reference TRBV18 and TRBJ2-5 for the parts outside the CDR3, the full variable domain is NAGVMQNPRHLVRRRGQEARLRCSPMKGHSHVYWYRQLPEEGLKFMVYLQKENIIDESGMPKERFSAEFPKEGPSILRIQQVVRGDSAAYFCASSPPSGLAATGETQYFGPGTRLLVL.